These T cell receptor beta chains were read from a single sample in a study of identifying expanded T cells in peripheral blood. Measured with immunoSEQ multiplex PCR; TCRdb has only the in-frame clones, and not every one. Here the sample spans tens of thousands of clones, more than 70% being singletons. Source material: blood. The receptors originated from a person between 18 and 69 years old in good health. Each CDR3 is given with its conserved first and last residue. Fields, in order: V gene, J gene, clone size, D gene, CDR3 DNA, CDR3 protein. D genes are given only for firm matches. Rows may omit the clone size; those that give it use once, few, many or a size class.

V gene: TRBV5-1; J gene: TRBJ1-6; clone size: -; D gene: TRBD1; CDR3 DNA: TGCGCCAGCAGATGGGGACAGGGAGAGAATTCACCCCTCCACTTT; CDR3 protein: CASRWGQGENSPLHF
V gene: TRBV4-1; J gene: TRBJ2-2; clone size: -; D gene: -; CDR3 DNA: TGCGCCAGCAGCCAAGACAGGGGCTATAGCGACACCGGGGAGCTGTTTTTT; CDR3 protein: CASSQDRGYSDTGELFF
V gene: TRBV10-1; J gene: TRBJ2-2; clone size: few; D gene: -; CDR3 DNA: TGCGCCAGCAGTGTAGGGGGCACCGGGGAGCTGTTTTTT; CDR3 protein: CASSVGGTGELFF
V gene: TRBV15; J gene: TRBJ2-7; clone size: -; D gene: -; CDR3 DNA: TGTGCCACCAGCCCCCGCAGGATAAGCTCCTACGAGCAGTACTTC; CDR3 protein: CATSPRRISSYEQYF
V gene: TRBV28; J gene: TRBJ2-5; clone size: -; D gene: -; CDR3 DNA: TGTGCCAGCAGTTTACCGCGGGCGGCCCAAGAGACCCAGTACTTC; CDR3 protein: CASSLPRAAQETQYF
V gene: TRBV6-5; J gene: TRBJ2-5; clone size: -; D gene: -; CDR3 DNA: TGTGCCAGCAGTATGGGCGGGGTGGTCCAAGAGACCCAGTACTTC; CDR3 protein: CASSMGGVVQETQYF
V gene: TRBV19; J gene: TRBJ1-5; clone size: -; D gene: -; CDR3 DNA: TGTGCCAGTAGTATAGGTGACGGCAATCAGCCCCAGCATTTT; CDR3 protein: CASSIGDGNQPQHF
V gene: TRBV6-5; J gene: TRBJ2-7; clone size: -; D gene: TRBD1; CDR3 DNA: TGTGCCAGCAGTTACGGGGACAGGGGGCTGATACAGTACTTC; CDR3 protein: CASSYGDRGLIQYF
V gene: TRBV28; J gene: TRBJ2-5; clone size: -; D gene: -; CDR3 DNA: TGTGCCAGCAGTTTAGCGGGGAAAGAGACCCAGTACTTC; CDR3 protein: CASSLAGKETQYF
V gene: TRBV30; J gene: TRBJ2-3; clone size: -; D gene: -; CDR3 DNA: TGTGCCTGGACTGCCCCAAGCGCGGCGGATACGCAGTATTTT; CDR3 protein: CAWTAPSAADTQYF
V gene: TRBV5-1; J gene: TRBJ2-5; clone size: once; D gene: TRBD2; CDR3 DNA: TGCGCCAGCAGCTTTGGACTAGCGGGATCAGAGACCCAGTACTTC; CDR3 protein: CASSFGLAGSETQYF
V gene: TRBV21-1; J gene: TRBJ2-5; clone size: once; D gene: -; CDR3 DNA: TGTGCCAGCAGCAAAGACGAGATAGAGACCCAGTACTTC; CDR3 protein: CASSKDEIETQYF
V gene: TRBV7-9; J gene: TRBJ2-2; clone size: -; D gene: -; CDR3 DNA: TGTGCCAGCAGCCCCCCGTTGGGGGCCGGGGAGCTGTTTTTT; CDR3 protein: CASSPPLGAGELFF
V gene: TRBV18; J gene: TRBJ2-1; clone size: once; D gene: TRBD1; CDR3 DNA: TGTGCCAGCTCACCTTGGGGACAGGGCTCCGAGCAGTTCTTC; CDR3 protein: CASSPWGQGSEQFF
V gene: TRBV5-3; J gene: TRBJ2-3; clone size: -; D gene: -; CDR3 DNA: TGTGCCAGAAGCTTGGAGGGGACGGATGAGAGAACAGATACGCAGTATTTT; CDR3 protein: CARSLEGTDERTDTQYF
V gene: TRBV7-9; J gene: TRBJ2-1; clone size: -; D gene: TRBD2; CDR3 DNA: TGTGCCAGCAGCTCCCTTGACGGGAGGAGCTCCTACAATGAGCAGTTCTTC; CDR3 protein: CASSSLDGRSSYNEQFF
V gene: TRBV28; J gene: TRBJ2-5; clone size: -; D gene: -; CDR3 DNA: TGTGCCAGCAACCACCGTAGTCTCGGGACCCAGTACTTC; CDR3 protein: CASNHRSLGTQYF
V gene: TRBV11-2; J gene: TRBJ2-7; clone size: -; D gene: -; CDR3 DNA: TGTGCCAGCAGCATCGGGGAATCCTACGAGCAGTACTTC; CDR3 protein: CASSIGESYEQYF
V gene: TRBV27; J gene: TRBJ1-2; clone size: -; D gene: -; CDR3 DNA: TGTGCCAGCAGAAACGACGAAGGCTACACCTTC; CDR3 protein: CASRNDEGYTF
V gene: TRBV7-3; J gene: TRBJ2-6; clone size: -; D gene: -; CDR3 DNA: TGTGCCAGCAGCTTACAGGCGGCCGGGGCCAACGTCCTGACTTTC; CDR3 protein: CASSLQAAGANVLTF
V gene: TRBV6-1; J gene: TRBJ1-2; clone size: -; D gene: -; CDR3 DNA: TGTGCCAGCAGTGAGGGACGGAGGTCGGCTGGCTACACCTTC; CDR3 protein: CASSEGRRSAGYTF
V gene: TRBV5-1; J gene: TRBJ2-3; clone size: -; D gene: -; CDR3 DNA: TGCGCCAGCAGCTTGGACCGCACAGATACGCAGTATTTT; CDR3 protein: CASSLDRTDTQYF
V gene: TRBV5-5; J gene: TRBJ2-1; clone size: -; D gene: -; CDR3 DNA: TGTGCCAGCACCCTCCCTCTTGCGGAGACTCGTAATGAGCAGTTCTTC; CDR3 protein: CASTLPLAETRNEQFF
V gene: TRBV6-1; J gene: TRBJ2-7; clone size: -; D gene: TRBD1; CDR3 DNA: TGTGCCAGCAGTGAGGGACAGGGCGGCTCCTACGAGCAGTACTTC; CDR3 protein: CASSEGQGGSYEQYF
V gene: TRBV5-1; J gene: TRBJ2-2; clone size: -; D gene: TRBD2; CDR3 DNA: TGCGCCAGCAGCCGGGATCGAGCGGGAACCGGGGAGCTGTTTTTT; CDR3 protein: CASSRDRAGTGELFF
V gene: TRBV5-4; J gene: TRBJ2-2; clone size: -; D gene: -; CDR3 DNA: TGTGCCAGCAGCATCGTAACGAAGACCGGGGAGCTGTTTTTT; CDR3 protein: CASSIVTKTGELFF
V gene: TRBV2; J gene: TRBJ1-5; clone size: -; D gene: TRBD1; CDR3 DNA: TGTGCCAGCAGGTATGGGACAGAAAATCAGCCCCAGCATTTT; CDR3 protein: CASRYGTENQPQHF
V gene: TRBV4-3; J gene: TRBJ2-2; clone size: few; D gene: -; CDR3 DNA: TGCGCCAGCAGCCGGGAGCGAACTAGGGGGCTGTTTTTT; CDR3 protein: CASSRERTRGLFF
V gene: TRBV19; J gene: TRBJ1-5; clone size: -; D gene: -; CDR3 DNA: TGTGCCAGTACCCCCCTCGCCCCCGCGGGCAATCAGCCCCAGCATTTT; CDR3 protein: CASTPLAPAGNQPQHF
V gene: TRBV7-2; J gene: TRBJ1-6; clone size: few; D gene: -; CDR3 DNA: TGTGCCAGCAGCTTAGTATCCCTCGTGGTGGGCTCACCCCTCCACTTT; CDR3 protein: CASSLVSLVVGSPLHF
V gene: TRBV6-1; J gene: TRBJ2-7; clone size: -; D gene: -; CDR3 DNA: TGTGCCAGCATGGGGCTGGGGGAGCAGTACTTC; CDR3 protein: CASMGLGEQYF
V gene: TRBV27; J gene: TRBJ2-3; clone size: -; D gene: -; CDR3 DNA: TGTGCCAGCAGTTTACTAGGCCGGCAATTTCCAGATACGCAGTATTTT; CDR3 protein: CASSLLGRQFPDTQYF
V gene: TRBV7-2; J gene: TRBJ1-5; clone size: -; D gene: -; CDR3 DNA: TGTGCCAGCAGCCCCGGAGCGAACAATCAGCCCCAGCATTTT; CDR3 protein: CASSPGANNQPQHF
V gene: TRBV11-2; J gene: TRBJ2-2; clone size: once; D gene: TRBD2; CDR3 DNA: TGTGCCAGCAGCTACTTCGCGGGGGGAAACACCGGGGAGCTGTTTTTT; CDR3 protein: CASSYFAGGNTGELFF
V gene: TRBV28; J gene: TRBJ2-7; clone size: many; D gene: TRBD1; CDR3 DNA: TGTGCCAGCATCGGGACAGGGTATTCGAACGAGCAGTACTTC; CDR3 protein: CASIGTGYSNEQYF
V gene: TRBV15; J gene: TRBJ2-4; clone size: -; D gene: TRBD2; CDR3 DNA: TGTGCCACCAGCAGAGAGACACTAGCGGGATCGTGGGGAAACATTCAGTACTTC; CDR3 protein: CATSRETLAGSWGNIQYF
V gene: TRBV4-1; J gene: TRBJ2-5; clone size: -; D gene: TRBD1; CDR3 DNA: TGCGCCAGCAGCCAACCCGACAGGGTCACAGAGACCCAGTACTTC; CDR3 protein: CASSQPDRVTETQYF
V gene: TRBV4-2; J gene: TRBJ2-1; clone size: -; D gene: -; CDR3 DNA: TGTGCCAGCAGCCCCATCACTAGAAATGAGCAGTTCTTC; CDR3 protein: CASSPITRNEQFF
V gene: TRBV5-4; J gene: TRBJ1-3; clone size: -; D gene: TRBD1; CDR3 DNA: TGTGCCAGCAGCTCAGCAGGGGGCGCATATGGAAACACCATATATTTT; CDR3 protein: CASSSAGGAYGNTIYF
V gene: TRBV28; J gene: TRBJ1-5; clone size: -; D gene: -; CDR3 DNA: TGTGCCAGCAGTCCACCCTTCAGGGTGGGGCTTAATCAGCCCCAGCATTTT; CDR3 protein: CASSPPFRVGLNQPQHF
V gene: TRBV6-6; J gene: TRBJ1-2; clone size: -; D gene: -; CDR3 DNA: TGTGCCAGCAGCCGGGACAATAACTATGGCTACACCTTC; CDR3 protein: CASSRDNNYGYTF
V gene: TRBV9; J gene: TRBJ2-1; clone size: once; D gene: -; CDR3 DNA: TGTGCCAGCAGCGGAACATACTACAATGAGCAGTTCTTC; CDR3 protein: CASSGTYYNEQFF
V gene: TRBV11-2; J gene: TRBJ2-7; clone size: -; D gene: -; CDR3 DNA: TGTGCCAGCAGCTTATTGGCGGGTGGCTACGAGCAGTACTTC; CDR3 protein: CASSLLAGGYEQYF
V gene: TRBV28; J gene: TRBJ1-5; clone size: -; D gene: TRBD1; CDR3 DNA: TGTGCCAGCAGTTTATTCACAGGGGGCGGCAATCAGCCCCAGCATTTT; CDR3 protein: CASSLFTGGGNQPQHF
V gene: TRBV29-1; J gene: TRBJ2-7; clone size: -; D gene: TRBD1; CDR3 DNA: TGCAGCGTTGAGGGACAGGGGAGGTACGAGCAGTACTTC; CDR3 protein: CSVEGQGRYEQYF
V gene: TRBV4-2; J gene: TRBJ2-2; clone size: -; D gene: -; CDR3 DNA: TGTGCCAGCAGCCCTGGACTATCCGGGGAGCTGTTTTTT; CDR3 protein: CASSPGLSGELFF
V gene: TRBV7-3; J gene: TRBJ2-1; clone size: -; D gene: -; CDR3 DNA: TGTGCCAGCAGCTTCGGCGGTAGCGGCCCCAATGAGCAGTTCTTC; CDR3 protein: CASSFGGSGPNEQFF
V gene: TRBV5-1; J gene: TRBJ2-5; clone size: once; D gene: -; CDR3 DNA: TGCGCCAGCAGCCCGGCGGCCCTCCAAGAGACCCAGTACTTC; CDR3 protein: CASSPAALQETQYF
V gene: TRBV30; J gene: TRBJ2-7; clone size: -; D gene: -; CDR3 DNA: TGTGCCTGGGAAGGACGGACCTACGAGCAGTACTTC; CDR3 protein: CAWEGRTYEQYF
V gene: TRBV21-1; J gene: TRBJ2-2; clone size: -; D gene: -; CDR3 DNA: TGTGCCAGCAGCAAAGAACTGCGGGAGGGGAACACCGGGGAGCTGTTTTTT; CDR3 protein: CASSKELREGNTGELFF
V gene: TRBV7-8; J gene: TRBJ2-5; clone size: -; D gene: TRBD2; CDR3 DNA: TGTGCCAGCAGACCACTAGCGGGGACCCAAGAGACCCAGTACTTC; CDR3 protein: CASRPLAGTQETQYF